This T cell receptor (beta chain) was identified during a study of T cell responses to AZD1222 COVID-19 vaccine. Trimming cost V 4 bases and J 3 bases; bases outside gene matches: 5. Germline-derived CDR1 and CDR2 are SGHNT and YYREEE (reference sequence). CDR3 size: 14 residues. General study results and limits: White British donors predominated, females outnumbered males, and clonal diversity was possibly underestimated. Samples come after the peak T cell response, not at day 14. The number of AZD1222 recipients seropositive at baseline was only six.

Points on this clone: Its cognate antigen is unknown.

Some second doses came at about 4 weeks and others at about 12 weeks; these were pooled. Using immunoSEQ multiplex PCR, the repertoire was profiled, and TCRdb retains in-frame clones only, with some absent. The sample has some 130,000 clones; about nine tenths are singletons. The material was peripheral blood, obtained 28 days after the second AZD1222 dose. This receptor was identified in an adult who received the AZD1222 COVID-19 vaccine. The chain joins TRBV5-4 to TRBJ2-7, with TRBD2 identical over 9 bases. DNA for the CDR3: TGTGCCAGCAGCCCGTTTAGCGGGAGCTACGAGCAGTACTTC. This encodes CASSPFSGSYEQYF.